The 4 T cell receptor beta chains given below trace back to one sample, sequenced in a study of CD8 T cells in Susac syndrome. The RNA, about 0.45 to 1 ug, was put through reverse transcription using random hexamers. TCRdb called the immunoSEQ multiplex PCR reads again in MiXCR, with one record for every CDR3 protein. Among about 52,000 distinct CDR3 sequences listed, 85% to 95% were seen once. The material sequenced was CD8+ T cells from PBMCs. Source of these receptors: a human donor with multiple sclerosis.

V is TRBV5-8 and J is TRBJ1-1; 7 bases fit TRBD1. Germline V CDR1 and CDR2: SGHTS, YDEGEE. The V segment lost 4 bases and the J segment 1 base; nucleotides outside the gene matches: 10. There are 16 residues in the CDR3. The CDR3 nucleotides are TGTGCCAGCAGCGGAATGTTCGGGACAGCGAACACTGAAGCTTTCTTT. Residues: CASSGMFGTANTEAFF.

This clonotype was observed once. J is TRBJ1-2 and V is TRBV9; D is possibly TRBD1 (5 bases). The CDR3 spans 16 residues. Germline values: CDR1 SGDLS, CDR2 YYNGEE. Trimming took 0 bases from V and 0 from J, leaving 12 bases between them. The CDR3 region has the DNA TGTGCCAGCAGCGTAGACAGGTCGGTCTCTAACTATGGCTACACCTTC. The encoded protein is CASSVDRSVSNYGYTF.

The chain uses TRBV27 and TRBJ1-1; the D is unclear. The V gene's germline CDR1 is MNHEY and CDR2 SMNVEV (reference sequence). The CDR3 totals 14 residues. V was shortened by 5 bases and J by 1 base, with 11 bases between the two germline ends. The CDR3 nucleotides read TGTGCCAGCAGTATCGCACAACCGAACACTGAAGCTTTCTTT. Its protein product is CASSIAQPNTEAFF.

V is TRBV20-1 and J is TRBJ1-2; 7 nucleotides align to TRBD1. Per germline, CDR1 DFQATT and CDR2 SNEGSKA (reference sequence). The CDR3 runs to 15 residues. The trim removed 0 bases at V and 8 bases at J, leaving 12 bases unmatched. The DNA of the CDR3 is TGCAGTGCTAGAGACTCTGACAGGGTGGCGTTCGGCTACACCTTC. Its protein product is CSARDSDRVAFGYTF.